This T cell receptor (beta chain) was obtained from a study of Tregs in tolerant kidney transplant recipients. The nonmyeloablative bone marrow transplants came from related graft donors, with transient mixed chimerism. Unstimulated Tregs (CD4+CD25+CD127-) and CD4+CD25- non-Tregs were sorted from PBMCs. Assay: immunoSEQ multiplex PCR; the TCRdb copy retains only in-frame clones and omits some. Its listing shows approximately 30,000 clones. In the case of this clone: Its antigen is still unknown. The sequence runs out 3 residues before the end of the CDR3; the remainder is reconstructed from the germline J gene.

The study, taken as a whole, reports: This study did not directly address biological reproducibility. Antigen-driven expansion was suggested because donor-specific Tregs expanded more than all Tregs in tolerant patients.

Germline CDR1 SGHTA, CDR2 FQGNSA. The CDR3 spans 15 residues. Trimming at V came to 5 bases and at J to 5 bases, leaving 11 bases not matched to a gene. The rearrangement links TRBV7-2 to TRBJ2-7; 8 nucleotides align to TRBD1. The sample was CD4+ T cells from blood (PBMCs), taken 24 months after the transplant. This receptor was obtained from a human patient who received a combined kidney and bone marrow transplant. Some T cells may originate from the graft donor. The part of the CDR3 DNA that was read is TGTGCCAGCAGCCCCCGGACAGGGTTGGTCGACGAG. Translating gives CASSPRTGLVDE. In full, the CDR3 is CASSPRTGLVDEQYF.